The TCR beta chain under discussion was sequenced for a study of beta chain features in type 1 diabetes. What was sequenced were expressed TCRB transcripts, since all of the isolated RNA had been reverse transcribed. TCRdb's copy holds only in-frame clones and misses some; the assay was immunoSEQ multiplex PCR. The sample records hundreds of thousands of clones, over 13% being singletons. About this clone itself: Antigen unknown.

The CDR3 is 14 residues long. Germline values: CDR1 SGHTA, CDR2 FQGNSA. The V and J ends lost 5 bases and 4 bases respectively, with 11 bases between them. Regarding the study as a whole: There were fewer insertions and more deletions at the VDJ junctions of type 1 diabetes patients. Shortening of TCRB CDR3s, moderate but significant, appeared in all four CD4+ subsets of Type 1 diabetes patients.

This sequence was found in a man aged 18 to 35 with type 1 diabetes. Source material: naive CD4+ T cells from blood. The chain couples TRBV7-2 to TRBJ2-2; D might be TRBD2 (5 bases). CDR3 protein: CASSRTGVTGELFF. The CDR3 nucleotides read TGTGCCAGCAGCCGAACCGGGGTCACCGGGGAGCTGTTTTTT.